Listed here is a single T cell receptor beta chain. The CDR3 totals 13 residues. In germline, CDR1 is SNHLY, CDR2 FYNNEI. V was shortened by 7 bases and J by 1 base, with 7 bases between the two germline ends. The data belong to a study of shared T cell receptors in the human thymus. Assay: immunoSEQ multiplex PCR; the TCRdb copy retains only in-frame clones and omits some. The sample contains 65,000 to 70,000 clones, about 95% of which appear only once. The sample was thymocytes. This clonotype originated in a human donor. The genes are TRBV2 and TRBJ2-2; D gene ambiguous. The CDR3 here is CASISRNTGELFF. CDR3 nucleotides: TGTGCCAGCATCTCCAGGAACACCGGGGAGCTGTTTTTT.